The T cell receptor (beta chain) under discussion was sequenced for a study of a mutant IDH1 vaccine in newly diagnosed glioma (TCRdb year 2021). A note on the overall study: Of the roughly 31 treated patients, around 62% were male and approximately 40% were female, and the mean age was approximately 39 years. Longitudinal TCRB deep sequencing was done for some 26 treated patients, wherever samples were available for exploratory analyses. Peripheral blood samples were drawn at six visits, namely V03 (baseline), V05, V07, V10, V12 and V13. Prior to enrollment, patients had been given standard therapy consisting of radiotherapy alone, temozolomide alone, or radiochemotherapy with temozolomide, with the combination given to most patients.

Reading the label with the study, this specimen's time point is: baseline, week 1 (first vaccination visit). Per the publication, the treatment or condition label means: pre-vaccination baseline after standard-of-care therapy. Newly diagnosed WHO grade 3 or 4 IDH1-mutant astrocytomas showing loss of nuclear ATRX were present in the donors. The samples were drawn from NOA16, a multicentre, single-arm, open-label phase I trial in Germany that tested a mutant IDH1 peptide vaccine in humans for the first time. Blood drawn at visit V03 was used as the baseline sample for immunogenicity testing. Genomic DNA for TCRB sequencing was isolated from EDTA blood with the DNeasy Blood and Tissue Kit. Concerning this clone: Its binding antigen is unknown. No clone much larger than this one lies a single base away; base qualities are absent.

Library method: the immunoSEQ multiplex PCR assay. Rearranged TCR beta chain sequences were amplified using the hsTCRB Kit according to the manufacturer's protocol. TCRB libraries were sequenced on an Illumina MiSeq. As for how the authors treated the data: The proprietary platform of the kit vendor was used for demultiplexing, trimming and gene mapping. In TCRdb, the immuneACCESS table is reduced to in-frame sequences with V and J assigned. These tables do not hold every clone; where another copy was compared, an unresolved V gene accounts for under half, and the others remain unexplained. The D gene and trimming were derived from the DNA, and the V and J assignments and clone size from that table. The sample profile shows around 50,000 clones; roughly 90% of them were found once. The biggest ten clones account for roughly 2.4% of the sample. Overall study results and their limits: Immune responses induced by the vaccine were seen in approximately 92% of patients across multiple MHC alleles. According to the authors, sample limitations meant that analyses of patient blood samples could not be reproduced. Pseudoprogression seemed to be unrelated to changes in the top peripheral T cell clonotypes found by TCRB sequencing. Availability determined which PBMC samples were chosen for TCRB deep sequencing.

The clonotype was recovered from a man in his forties or fifties with glioma. Sequenced here: PBMCs, sampled from a glioma patient treated with radiotherapy, temozolomide or both.

The CDR3 protein sequence reads: CASSQDGGWGALYNEQFF. The DNA is as follows: TGCGCCAGCAGCCAAGATGGAGGCTGGGGCGCATTATACAATGAGCAGTTCTTC. The chain is encoded by TRBV4-3 joined to TRBJ2-1; the D gene is perhaps TRBD1 or TRBD2, as each covers 5 bases. V is clipped by 0 bases and J by 4 bases, and the sequence between their germline boundaries is 19 bases long. From a lookup of the germline V gene, CDR1 and CDR2 are LGHNA and YSLEER. There are 18 amino acids in the CDR3, from cysteine to phenylalanine inclusive. Left in the record is the CDR3 DNA by itself, 54 bases read in frame from the first base.